One and the same sample provided the 31 T cell receptor beta chains below, sequenced in a study of blood T cell repertoires in COVID-19. The method was immunoSEQ multiplex PCR; TCRdb's version includes in-frame clones alone and lacks a portion of them. The sample consists of about 140,000 clones, around four fifths of them appearing once. Sequenced sample: peripheral blood. These receptors originate from a woman aged 80 or over with acute or convalescent COVID-19.

The chain links TRBV29-1 to TRBJ2-3; D is perhaps TRBD2 (6 bases). Germline V gene data show CDR1 as SQVTM and CDR2 as ANQGSEA. With 3 bases removed from V and 3 bases from J, the gap between germline ends came to 7 bases. The CDR3 is 12 amino acids. The CDR3 reads CSVESGTDTQYF. The CDR3 DNA follows: TGCAGCGTTGAGAGCGGGACAGATACGCAGTATTTT.

The rearrangement joins TRBV5-1 to TRBJ2-5; D not certain. Germline-derived CDR1 and CDR2 are SGHRS and YFSETQ. This CDR3 spans 12 amino acids. The ends were cut back, 1 base at V and 2 bases at J, with 3 bases in the middle. This CDR3 reads CASSLPQETQYF. As DNA, the CDR3 is TGCGCCAGCAGCTTGCCTCAAGAGACCCAGTACTTC.

V is TRBV7-2 and J is TRBJ1-1; the D gene is possibly TRBD1 (5 bases). Per the germline V gene, CDR1 is SGHTA and CDR2 is FQGNSA. CDR3 length: 15 residues. Trimming removed 1 base from V and 2 bases from J, with 11 bases in between. CDR3: CASSLVGRANTEAFF. DNA of the CDR3: TGTGCCAGCAGCTTAGTCGGCAGGGCTAACACTGAAGCTTTCTTT.

This chain links TRBV27 with TRBJ1-2; D is unclear. Germline V gives CDR1 MNHEY, CDR2 SMNVEV (reference sequence). The CDR3 is 12 amino acids. Trimming took 3 bases from V and 5 from J, leaving 7 bases between them. The DNA of the CDR3 is TGTGCCAGCAGTTTTCGCGGGTATGGCTACACCTTC. This sequence encodes CASSFRGYGYTF.

The chain joins TRBV19 to TRBJ1-1; 9 bases agree with TRBD1. Germline assignment: CDR1 LNHDA and CDR2 SQIVND (reference sequence). CDR3 length: 15 amino acids. V lost 5 bases, J lost 3 bases, and 7 bases stayed unmatched. The CDR3 is CASSAYRGRDTEAFF. The DNA of the CDR3 is TGTGCCAGTAGTGCCTACAGGGGGCGCGACACTGAAGCTTTCTTT.

V is TRBV28 and J is TRBJ1-2; 10 positions agree with TRBD1. The trim removed 2 bases at V and 7 bases at J, leaving 7 bases unmatched. There are 15 residues in the CDR3. In germline, CDR1 is MDHEN, CDR2 SYDVKM. CDR3 DNA: TGTGCCAGCAGTTTAAGCGACAGGGGGCCCGGTGGCTACACCTTC. Translation gives CASSLSDRGPGGYTF.

The CDR3 is CASSVGQGSNQPQHF. The CDR3 DNA reads as TGTGCCAGCAGTGTAGGACAGGGATCAAATCAGCCCCAGCATTTT. The chain links TRBV27 to TRBJ1-5; 8 bases map to TRBD1. The CDR3 totals 15 residues. Germline V gene lookup returns CDR1 MNHEY and CDR2 SMNVEV (reference sequence). After removal of 5 bases from V and 4 bases from J, the junction contained 7 bases not matched to a gene.

Here the CDR3 reads CASSPGTGSNAEAFF. As DNA, the CDR3 is TGTGCCAGCTCACCCGGGACAGGATCTAATGCTGAAGCTTTCTTT. This chain uses TRBV18 with TRBJ1-1; 8 nucleotides match TRBD1. The CDR3 is made up of 15 amino acids. Trimming at V came to 3 bases and at J to 6 bases, leaving 9 bases not matched to a gene. Looked up from germline, CDR1 is KGHSH and CDR2 is LQKENI.

This chain joins TRBV6-5 and TRBJ1-2; 7 nucleotides match TRBD1. The germline V gene has CDR1 MNHEY and CDR2 SVGAGI. J was trimmed by 0 bases and V by 6 bases; bases with no gene match: 4. The CDR3 runs to 14 residues. The CDR3 is CASRTGPSNYGYTF. The DNA of the CDR3 is TGTGCCAGCAGGACAGGGCCTTCTAACTATGGCTACACCTTC.

J is TRBJ1-2 and V is TRBV7-2; D might be TRBD1 (5 bases). The CDR3 totals 14 residues. Germline V gives CDR1 SGHTA, CDR2 FQGNSA. V was cut by 0 bases and J by 6 bases, with 11 bases left in between. The CDR3 sequence is CASSLAGGSDGYTF. The CDR3 DNA reads as TGTGCCAGCAGCTTAGCGGGGGGGTCGGATGGCTACACCTTC.

This clone occurred once. V gene TRBV2 combines with J gene TRBJ1-5; no definite D call. CDR1 is SNHLY, CDR2 FYNNEI, per germline. This CDR3 region has 13 residues. Trimming pared 3 bases from V and 5 bases from J, leaving 8 bases between. As DNA, the CDR3 is TGTGCCAGCAGTGATATTCCCCATCAGCCCCAGCATTTT. This gives the protein CASSDIPHQPQHF.

This chain links TRBV2 with TRBJ1-2; 9 nucleotides align to TRBD1. Germline CDR1 SNHLY, CDR2 FYNNEI. The CDR3 extends over 14 amino acids. Unmatched junction bases numbered 10, after V lost 7 bases and J lost 7 bases. CDR3 loop: CASIRDRELGGYTF. The CDR3 coding sequence is TGTGCCAGCATAAGGGACAGGGAGTTAGGTGGCTACACCTTC.

J is TRBJ1-1 and V is TRBV7-3; unclear D gene. CDR1 and CDR2 (germline): SGHTA, FQGTGA. This CDR3 spans 16 amino acids. V was shortened by 1 base and J by 3 bases, with 15 bases between the two germline ends. The CDR3 sequence is CASSLIRMREHTEAFF. The CDR3 nucleotides read TGTGCCAGCAGCTTAATTCGGATGAGGGAACACACTGAAGCTTTCTTT.

This clone was seen a handful of times. The rearrangement links TRBV5-1 to TRBJ1-2; 9 positions match TRBD1. This CDR3 region has 15 residues. J was trimmed by 4 bases and V by 0 bases; bases with no gene match: 4. The germline V gene encodes CDR1 SGHRS and CDR2 YFSETQ. CDR3 sequence (DNA): TGCGCCAGCAGCTTGGAACAGGGGGCTAGCTATGGCTACACCTTC. Translating gives CASSLEQGASYGYTF.

This chain joins TRBV7-8 and TRBJ2-7; D may be TRBD1 (7 bases). V lost 0 bases to trimming and J lost 3 bases, with 12 bases between them. Germline-derived CDR1 and CDR2 are SGHVS and FQNEAQ. The CDR3 contains 15 residues. The chain's CDR3 is CASSLAGQGGYEQYF. CDR3 bases: TGTGCCAGCAGCTTAGCCGGGCAGGGGGGCTACGAGCAGTACTTC.

The V gene is TRBV28, the J gene TRBJ2-7; tentative D call: TRBD1 (6 bases). V shed 4 bases and J shed 3 bases, with 16 bases lying between them. CDR1 and CDR2 (germline): MDHEN, SYDVKM. This CDR3 comprises 15 residues. The CDR3 nucleotides read TGTGCCAGCAGTTGGGGGCGTCAGGGGCGCTACGAGCAGTACTTC. Translating it yields CASSWGRQGRYEQYF.

Written as DNA, the CDR3 is TGTGCCAGCAGCCCACCAGGGACAGGGAAAACTGGGGCCAACGTCCTGACTTTC. The encoded protein is CASSPPGTGKTGANVLTF. J is TRBJ2-6 and V is TRBV7-3; 9 bases are a match to TRBD1. The CDR3 is 18 residues long. Trimming took 5 bases from V and 2 from J; bases not matched to a gene: 10. The germline V gene encodes CDR1 SGHTA and CDR2 FQGTGA.

The table lists this clone with a count of one. The chain has TRBV6-6 and TRBJ2-7, with 7 bases identical to TRBD2. The CDR3 length is 16 residues. The J segment lost 7 bases and the V segment lost 0 bases, leaving 12 bases of the junction unmatched. Germline V gene lookup returns CDR1 MNHNY and CDR2 SVGAGI (reference sequence). This CDR3 reads CASSYSLRESVREQYF. The CDR3 DNA is TGTGCCAGCAGTTACTCGTTGCGGGAGTCGGTAAGGGAGCAGTACTTC.

The chain has TRBV28 and TRBJ1-5; a weak D match, TRBD1 (5 bases). This CDR3 spans 13 amino acids. Trimming pared 6 bases from V and 7 bases from J, leaving 13 bases between. The V gene's germline CDR1 is MDHEN and CDR2 SYDVKM. Here the CDR3 DNA reads TGTGCCAGCAGGATGGGGGGGGACCAGCCCCAGCATTTT. Encoded protein: CASRMGGDQPQHF.

This chain links TRBV21-1 with TRBJ2-7; the table's D call TRBD1 went unverified against the DNA. TRBV21-1 constitutes a pseudogene. The CDR3 is made up of 18 amino acids. The CDR3 protein is CASSKGGTELWDSYEQYF. The CDR3 coding sequence is TGTGCCAGCAGCAAAGGGGGGACAGAATTATGGGACTCCTACGAGCAGTACTTC.

The gene calls are TRBV28 and TRBJ1-5; the D gene is possibly TRBD1 (5 bases). The CDR3 runs 14 residues. Germline-derived CDR1 and CDR2 are MDHEN and SYDVKM. Trimming shortened V by 3 bases and J by 5 bases, and 11 bases separated the two germline ends. CDR3 sequence (DNA): TGTGCCAGCAGTTTTAGACAGACCGATCAGCCCCAGCATTTT. This gives the protein CASSFRQTDQPQHF. Drawing the rest from reference TRBV28 and TRBJ1-5, the complete variable domain is DVKVTQSSRYLVKRTGEKVFLECVQDMDHENMFWYRQDPGLGLRLIYFSYDVKMKEKGDIPEGYSVSREKKERFSLILESASTNQTSMYLCASSFRQTDQPQHFGDGTRLSIL.

The V gene is TRBV6-5, the J gene TRBJ2-7; TRBD1 agrees at 9 bases. Germline lookup yields CDR1 MNHEY and CDR2 SVGAGI. The CDR3 extends over 15 amino acids. V lost 6 bases, J lost 4 bases, and 10 bases stayed unmatched. CDR3 protein: CASSSRFGQGYEQYF. CDR3 DNA sequence: TGTGCCAGCAGCAGCCGATTTGGACAGGGGTACGAGCAGTACTTC.

This clone was picked up one time. The chain combines TRBV3-1 (or the pseudogene TRBV3-2) with TRBJ2-3; no reliable D call. In germline, CDR1 is LGHDT, CDR2 YNNKEL (reference sequence). V was trimmed by 0 bases and J by 1 base, leaving 14 bases between them. This CDR3 has 17 amino acids. This CDR3 is CASSQEPVPLGTDTQYF. CDR3 in DNA: TGTGCCAGCAGCCAAGAGCCCGTCCCACTGGGCACAGATACGCAGTATTTT.

The chain couples TRBV6-5 to TRBJ2-5, with 9 bases fitting TRBD2. Germline CDR1 and CDR2: MNHEY and SVGAGI. The V and J ends lost 1 base and 4 bases, in that order; junction bases with no gene match: 4. The CDR3 spans 15 residues. CDR3 coding DNA: TGTGCCAGCAGTTACTTTTGGCGGGAGGGAGAGACCCAGTACTTC. Its translation is CASSYFWREGETQYF.

The chain employs TRBV3-1 (or the pseudogene TRBV3-2) and TRBJ1-3; D not certain. This CDR3 spans 16 amino acids. Germline CDR1 LGHDT, CDR2 YNNKEL (reference sequence). The V gene lost 5 bases and the J gene lost 0 bases, with 14 bases spanning the gap. The CDR3 spells CASSVRGWDSGNTIYF. The CDR3, as DNA: TGTGCCAGCAGCGTACGAGGGTGGGACTCTGGAAACACCATATATTTT.

This rearrangement joins TRBV6-6 to TRBJ1-1; the match to TRBD1 covers 7 bases. Germline CDR1 and CDR2: MNHNY and SVGAGI (reference sequence). The V segment lost 2 bases and the J segment 6 bases; nucleotides outside the gene matches: 3. The CDR3 extends over 13 amino acids. This CDR3 reads CASSYGTDAEAFF. The CDR3 region has the DNA TGTGCCAGCAGTTACGGGACAGACGCTGAAGCTTTCTTT.

This clone occurred a few times. J is TRBJ1-4 and V is TRBV5-1, with 12 positions matching TRBD1. Germline V lookup: CDR1 SGHRS, CDR2 YFSETQ. Germline trimming cut 3 bases from V and 8 bases from J; bases unmatched to any gene: 2. This CDR3 comprises 14 residues. DNA of the CDR3: TGCGCCAGCAGCTCGGGGACAGGGGGCGAAAAACTGTTTTTT. Protein: CASSSGTGGEKLFF.

This clone occurred once. V usage is TRBV11-1 and J usage is TRBJ2-2; TRBD1 matches 7 bases. The CDR3 totals 15 residues. The V gene end was trimmed by 6 bases and the J gene end by 6 bases; junction bases not matched to a gene: 10. Germline V lookup: CDR1 SGHAT, CDR2 FQDESV (reference sequence). In DNA, the CDR3 is TGTGCCAGCAGGAAAACAGGGGACGGTGCCGGGGAGCTGTTTTTT. The encoded protein is CASRKTGDGAGELFF.

The chain combines TRBV2 with TRBJ2-1; D possibly corresponds to TRBD1 (6 bases). V lost 2 bases, J lost 16 bases, and 18 bases lay in between. The CDR3 runs 13 residues. Per germline, CDR1 SNHLY and CDR2 FYNNEI. The CDR3 is CASSEKLGDKQFF. CDR3 DNA sequence: TGTGCCAGCAGTGAAAAGTTGGGGGACAAACAATTCTTC. Supplemented by reference TRBV2 and TRBJ2-1, the full variable domain reads EPEVTQTPSHQVTQMGQEVILRCVPISNHLYFYWYRQILGQKVEFLVSFYNNEISEKSEIFDDQFSVERPDGSNFTLKIRSTKLEDSAMYFCASSEKLGDKQFFGPGTRLTVL.

V is TRBV15 and J is TRBJ2-7; maybe TRBD2 (6 bases). This CDR3 comprises 17 residues. Germline V CDR1 and CDR2: LNHNV, YYDKDF (reference sequence). V gave up 1 base and J gave up 0 bases, with 16 bases separating them. The CDR3 reads CATSRGGDLTVSYEQYF. CDR3 DNA sequence: TGTGCCACCAGCAGAGGGGGGGATTTGACAGTCTCCTACGAGCAGTACTTC.

The chain couples TRBV4-2 to TRBJ1-6; D remains unclear. V lost 4 bases to trimming and J lost 0 bases, with 22 bases between them. The CDR3 consists of 20 residues. CDR1 is LGHNA, CDR2 YNFKEQ, per germline. The CDR3 nucleotides read TGTGCCAGCAGCCCCCCCCCGACTGATGTTTGGAGCTCCTATAATTCACCCCTCCACTTT. Its translation is CASSPPPTDVWSSYNSPLHF.